This TCR beta chain originates from a study of vaccination effects on CD4 cells after COVID-19. Study-wide context: Median timing of post-vaccine samples was 72 days after the second dose.

The ends were cut back, 1 base at V and 0 bases at J, with 0 bases in the middle. The CDR3 length is 12 residues. Looked up from germline, CDR1 is LGHDT and CDR2 is YNNKEL (reference sequence). Following an approximately 10-day culture, CD4+ T cells were purified. Either the BNT162b2 or mRNA-1273 vaccine was given to participants in two doses. Previously uninfected by SARS-CoV-2, the vaccine recipients also showed negative nucleocapsid antibodies. Each culture had half its medium swapped for IL-2 medium on days 3 and 7. TCRdb's copy holds only in-frame clones and misses some; the assay was immunoSEQ multiplex PCR. The sample yields 7,500 to 10,000 clones, about 76% seen once. A remark on this clone: Its cognate antigen is unknown.

This receptor was identified in a human donor who received a COVID-19 vaccine. The sequenced sample was CD4+ T cells from PBMCs cultured without peptide, obtained after COVID-19 vaccination. This rearrangement joins TRBV3-1 (or the pseudogene TRBV3-2) to TRBJ1-2, with D unresolved. The CDR3 sequence: CASSQANYGYTF. The CDR3 nucleotides read TGTGCCAGCAGCCAAGCTAACTATGGCTACACCTTC.